This TCR beta chain was identified during a study of T cell responses to AZD1222 COVID-19 vaccine. This CDR3 comprises 14 residues. CDR1 and CDR2 from the germline V gene are SGHRS and YFSETQ. V was pared by 4 bases and J by 3 bases, with 10 bases between. Profiled with immunoSEQ multiplex PCR; TCRdb holds only in-frame clones, not every one. The data contain around 150,000 clones, roughly nine tenths of them singletons. The chain has TRBV5-1 and TRBJ1-4; D is perhaps TRBD1 (5 bases). The source material was peripheral blood, sampled 28 days after the second AZD1222 dose. This clonotype was obtained from an adult who received the AZD1222 COVID-19 vaccine. This CDR3 reads CASSIRGANEKLFF. Here the CDR3 DNA reads TGCGCCAGCAGCATTCGGGGGGCTAATGAAAAACTGTTTTTT. The entire variable domain, with the rest obtained from reference TRBV5-1 and TRBJ1-4, is as follows: KAGVTQTPRYLIKTRGQQVTLSCSPISGHRSVSWYQQTPGQGLQFLFEYFSETQRNKGNFPGRFSGRQFSNSRSEMNVSTLELGDSALYLCASSIRGANEKLFFGSGTQLSVL.